The following is a T cell receptor beta chain sequence with its context. Trimming pared 4 bases from V and 5 bases from J, leaving 17 bases between. CDR1 is LGHNA, CDR2 YNFKEQ, per germline. This CDR3 is 16 amino acids long. Authors' processing steps: Amplification with reference gene primers provided the estimates of nucleated cell counts. The assay was immunoSEQ multiplex PCR, and TCRdb's table has in-frame clones only and misses some. The V and J calls and clone size come from that table; D and trimming were worked out from the DNA. This sample has roughly 180,000 clones, with about 85% found just once. The sample is drawn from a study of blood T cell repertoires in COVID-19. As for the study in general: Samples representing acute and convalescent COVID-19 were sourced from the United States, Italy and Spain. T cells, B-cell-depleted T cells, or PBMCs supplied cDNA or gDNA.

The gene calls are TRBV4-2 and TRBJ2-2, with D tentatively TRBD1 (7 bases). This TCR came from a man in his 60s who had recovered from COVID-19. Sequences were obtained from peripheral blood. The CDR3 bases are TGTGCCAGCAGCCCTGGGCAGGGGGGTGCGACCGGGGAGCTGTTTTTT. It is translated as CASSPGQGGATGELFF.